This TCR beta chain was sequenced for a study of long-term antiretroviral therapy in people with HIV (dated by TCRdb to between 2021 and 2023). General notes on the study: The earliest samples were collected roughly a decade before the 2015 WHO recommendation for immediate ART, at a time when ART was usually postponed until CD4 counts fell. Whether ART initiation and durable HIV suppression were associated with changes in peripheral blood TRB repertoire composition and diversity was tested in a retrospective serial study. About 35% of the 30 participants with HIV were female. No cross-contamination during QIAcube processing turned up in test extractions that ran a monoclonal T-cell line alongside approximately 35 polyclonal samples. The cohort contributed about 200 cryopreserved PBMC samples from 30 to 35 adults with confirmed HIV infection, collected serially over a mean of around six years (range 1-12).

To be included, a participant needed at least one PBMC sample from before ART initiation plus at least two post-ART samples. All participants with HIV were treated in the United States of America. Before DNA extraction, cryopreserved samples containing roughly 0.9-11 million PBMC were thawed and washed. At the time of the earliest PBMC sample, participants with HIV were aged between about 20 and 60 years. Each participant contributed PBMC samples from 1-4 timepoints before ART initiation and 2-8 timepoints after ART initiation, with a median of 7 samples. Serial HIV viral load, CD4+ T-cell count, ART history and demographic data were obtained for every participant. A Qiagen kit on a QIAcube was used to extract genomic DNA from unsorted PBMC, with samples processed in batches of 12. The immunoSEQ hsTCRB v3.0 assay was used at survey level resolution to sequence the TRB variable region. The target sequencing depth for TRB was roughly 40,000-55,000 T-cell genomes per sample. TRB libraries were pooled and sequenced on an Illumina MiSeq using a v3 150-cycle kit. The original pipeline was this. Repertoire analysis was run in R within a reproducible Nextflow workflow that covered QC, data transformation and analysis. LymphoSeq2, an R package for exploring AIRR-Seq data, was used to implement the custom analyses. Several samples that produced fewer than 5000 total TRB sequences were removed, so about 200 HIV repertoires were analyzed. Among the roughly 200 retained HIV repertoires, about 57 were collected before ART initiation and approximately 130 were collected after ART initiation. Each repertoire was downsampled to 5000 TRB nucleotide sequences, and summary statistics were averaged across 100 downsampling iterations. TRB sequences were retained for analysis only if CDR3 regions of at least seven amino acids were present. Two measures captured diversity: a Shannon entropy-derived clonality score and the Gini coefficient. In the repertoire networks, any two of the top 5000 CDR3 amino acid sequences were linked whenever the two sequences differed by an edit distance of one. For TRB CDR3 amino acid sequences, antigen specificity groups and MHC restriction were predicted with GLIPH2. Known CMV, EBV, HIV or tissue antigen associations were flagged by matching CDR3 amino acid sequences against VDJdb and McPAS-TCR. Pre-ART, post-ART and control groups were compared with Wilcoxon signed-rank tests and Holm-Bonferroni correction. TCRdb mirrors the immuneACCESS table, restricted to in-frame sequences. Some clones are absent from its copies; in checked studies, under half trace to an unresolved V gene, and the reason for the others is unknown. From that table come the V and J calls and clone size; the DNA was used to work out D and trimming. Across this sample there are fewer than 40,000 clones, with less than 98% seen only once. The top ten clonotypes cover around 3.2% of the sample.

With regard to this clone: The clone's antigen remains unknown. No base qualities exist here, and no much larger clone lies one base off it.

General conclusions and limits of the study: Inferences about post-ART repertoire changes are limited because no data were available on ART adherence, viral resistance or therapy changes. Starting ART was linked to a significant rise in TRB diversity, yet even after long-term ART the diversity remained significantly lower than in transplant donor controls. Compared with controls, HIV repertoires had narrower CDR3 length ranges, and the network structure pointed to an antigen-experienced repertoire that shifted only slightly toward naive after ART. Unsorted PBMC were profiled instead of sorted CD4+ and CD8+ T cells because pre-ART samples had limited cell numbers. At every time point, the repertoire was dominated by expanded TRB clones first identified before ART initiation, although this dominance fluctuated and, in many PLHIV, declined after ART. The samples span the years 2004 to 2017, and the ART regimens used at that time may not be as effective as current regimens. Because PBMC availability was limited, only the TCR beta chain was sequenced, with no alpha chain pairing.

V and J lose 2 bases and 4 bases, and a span of 6 bases separates them. The CDR3 holds 13 amino acids from the cysteine to the phenylalanine. Only CDR3 DNA is held: 39 bases, read in frame from base 1. The germline V gene yields MNHEY for CDR1 and SVGAGI for CDR2. The sample was unsorted PBMCs, taken 6.9 years after starting antiretroviral therapy. The sequence derives from a man aged 25-40 years with HIV. The chain uses TRBV6-5 and TRBJ1-5, with no D gene named confidently. The CDR3 reads as follows: CASSYPVNQPQHF. The sequenced DNA is TGTGCCAGCAGTTACCCTGTTAATCAGCCCCAGCATTTT.